Detailed here is one T cell receptor (beta chain). Its antigen is unidentified. TCRdb used MiXCR to reprocess the reads, holding one entry per CDR3 protein. The sample contains 600,000 to 800,000 distinct CDR3 sequences, approximately 24% of which appear only once. This entry comes from a study of T cell repertoires in cytomegalovirus infection. Study-level information: Evidence of both CMV infection and a matching HLA type came from public TCR beta signatures. Study-wide results and limits: HLA-C-restricted CMV-specific TCR beta clonotypes prevailed in the ex vivo response. Individuals carrying CMV plus the relevant HLA were identified by cumulative frequency of public TCR beta families.

V shed 5 bases, J shed 4 bases, and the junction held 3 bases outside the gene matches. Germline V CDR1 and CDR2: SQVTM, ANQGSEA. The CDR3 has 13 amino acids. The receptor was derived from a human donor in good health (CMV status not recorded). Some clones in this sample may be carry-over from other donors' samples. The V call is TRBV29-1, the J call TRBJ2-1; the match to TRBD1 covers 9 bases. Sequencing was performed on CD8+ T cells from PBMCs. CDR3 DNA sequence: TGCAGCGTTCGGGACAGGGCGTACAATGAGCAGTTCTTC. This sequence encodes CSVRDRAYNEQFF.